Listed below are T cell receptor beta chains from one sample, sequenced in a study of T cell repertoires in cytomegalovirus infection. TCRdb independently ran MiXCR on the reads; one entry per CDR3 protein. The table records fewer than 700,000 distinct CDR3 sequences, approximately 24% of them present only once. Specimen: CD8+ T cells from PBMCs. These TCRs come from a human donor in good health (CMV status not recorded). Some clones in this sample may be carry-over from other donors' samples. Each CDR3 is given with its conserved first and last residue. D genes are given only for firm matches. Size tells how often a clone was seen (once, few, many) or the class of an expanded clone, and some rows leave it out.

abundance: once
j_gene: TRBJ1-5
v_gene: TRBV9
d_gene: NA
CDR3aa: CASSVAGDGNQPQHF
CDR3nt: TGTGCCAGCAGCGTAGCTGGGGATGGCAATCAGCCCCAGCATTTT

abundance: NA
j_gene: TRBJ2-2
v_gene: TRBV9
d_gene: TRBD1
CDR3aa: CASSLPRQGVRTGELFF
CDR3nt: TGTGCCAGCAGCTTACCCCGACAGGGAGTTCGCACCGGGGAGCTGTTTTTT

abundance: few
j_gene: TRBJ2-2
v_gene: TRBV28
d_gene: NA
CDR3aa: CASSCWGARCAGELFF
CDR3nt: TGTGCCAGCAGTTGCTGGGGGGCCAGATGCGCCGGGGAGCTGTTTTTT

abundance: NA
j_gene: TRBJ1-3
v_gene: TRBV11-2
d_gene: NA
CDR3aa: CASSLDGVYPGNTIYF
CDR3nt: TGTGCCAGCAGCTTAGATGGCGTTTACCCTGGAAACACCATATATTTT

abundance: few
j_gene: TRBJ2-3
v_gene: TRBV20-1
d_gene: NA
CDR3aa: CSARVRDGSSNTQYF
CDR3nt: TGCAGTGCTAGAGTTCGGGACGGATCTTCCAATACGCAGTATTTT

abundance: NA
j_gene: TRBJ2-3
v_gene: TRBV5-7
d_gene: NA
CDR3aa: CASSLKDPHTDTQYF
CDR3nt: TGTGCCAGCAGCTTAAAGGACCCCCACACAGATACGCAGTATTTT

abundance: NA
j_gene: TRBJ1-4
v_gene: TRBV13
d_gene: NA
CDR3aa: CASSLGRRVDEKLFF
CDR3nt: TGTGCCAGCAGCTTAGGCCGCCGGGTCGATGAAAAACTGTTTTTT

abundance: few
j_gene: TRBJ2-1
v_gene: TRBV6-2/TRBV6-3
d_gene: TRBD1
CDR3aa: CASSYTLRDRMVNEQFF
CDR3nt: TGTGCCAGCAGCTACACCCTCCGGGACAGGATGGTCAATGAGCAGTTCTTC

abundance: few
j_gene: TRBJ2-3
v_gene: TRBV2
d_gene: TRBD2
CDR3aa: CASTLGLATSTDTQYF
CDR3nt: TGTGCCAGTACCTTGGGACTAGCGACTAGCACAGATACGCAGTATTTT

abundance: few
j_gene: TRBJ1-6
v_gene: TRBV10-3
d_gene: NA
CDR3aa: CAISEGIQGMNSPLHF
CDR3nt: TGTGCCATCAGTGAGGGCATCCAGGGGATGAATTCACCCCTCCACTTT

abundance: NA
j_gene: TRBJ1-1
v_gene: TRBV7-9
d_gene: NA
CDR3aa: CASGDTGRRNTEAFF
CDR3nt: TGTGCCAGCGGGGACACCGGGCGTCGGAACACTGAAGCTTTCTTT

abundance: NA
j_gene: TRBJ1-5
v_gene: TRBV4-1
d_gene: NA
CDR3aa: CASSHLTAQPQHF
CDR3nt: TGCGCCAGCAGCCACCTGACCGCTCAGCCCCAGCATTTT

abundance: few
j_gene: TRBJ1-5
v_gene: TRBV20-1
d_gene: NA
CDR3aa: CSAKGGGNQPQHF
CDR3nt: TGCAGTGCGAAGGGGGGGGGAAATCAGCCCCAGCATTTT

abundance: many
j_gene: TRBJ2-1
v_gene: TRBV7-2
d_gene: TRBD2
CDR3aa: CASSPWTSGGNEQFF
CDR3nt: TGTGCCAGCAGCCCGTGGACTAGCGGGGGGAATGAGCAGTTCTTC

abundance: few
j_gene: TRBJ2-7
v_gene: TRBV20-1
d_gene: NA
CDR3aa: CSAPPQGKNNEQYF
CDR3nt: TGCAGTGCTCCCCCGCAGGGGAAAAATAATGAGCAGTACTTC

abundance: few
j_gene: TRBJ2-2
v_gene: TRBV7-9
d_gene: TRBD1
CDR3aa: CASRPGTGLPGELFF
CDR3nt: TGTGCCAGCAGACCCGGGACAGGGCTTCCCGGGGAGCTGTTTTTT

abundance: NA
j_gene: TRBJ1-2
v_gene: TRBV7-4
d_gene: NA
CDR3aa: CVSSPRTDYGYTF
CDR3nt: TGTGTCAGCAGCCCACGGACAGACTATGGCTACACCTTC

abundance: many
j_gene: TRBJ1-5
v_gene: TRBV4-1
d_gene: NA
CDR3aa: CASSQVLDNQPQHF
CDR3nt: TGCGCCAGCAGCCAAGTTTTGGACAATCAGCCCCAGCATTTT

abundance: NA
j_gene: TRBJ2-1
v_gene: TRBV5-1
d_gene: NA
CDR3aa: CASSWTGTPPLSSYNEQFF
CDR3nt: TGCGCCAGCAGCTGGACCGGGACTCCACCGCTTAGCTCCTACAATGAGCAGTTCTTC

abundance: NA
j_gene: TRBJ1-1
v_gene: TRBV15
d_gene: NA
CDR3aa: CAIRGSTEAFF
CDR3nt: TGTGCCATCCGAGGGAGCACTGAAGCTTTCTTT

abundance: few
j_gene: TRBJ2-7
v_gene: TRBV20-1
d_gene: NA
CDR3aa: CSARAVPGTAYEQYF
CDR3nt: TGCAGTGCTAGAGCTGTACCCGGGACTGCCTACGAGCAGTACTTC

abundance: few
j_gene: TRBJ1-2
v_gene: TRBV10-3
d_gene: TRBD1
CDR3aa: CAIRGTGDGYTF
CDR3nt: TGTGCCATCCGAGGGACAGGGGATGGCTACACCTTC

abundance: NA
j_gene: TRBJ2-7
v_gene: TRBV12-5
d_gene: TRBD2
CDR3aa: CASGFWTSGGAPRSYEQYF
CDR3nt: TGTGCTAGTGGTTTTTGGACTAGCGGGGGGGCTCCCAGGTCATACGAGCAGTACTTC

abundance: NA
j_gene: TRBJ2-2
v_gene: TRBV5-6
d_gene: NA
CDR3aa: CASSLSDSTGELFF
CDR3nt: TGTGCCAGCAGCTTGAGTGACAGCACCGGGGAGCTGTTTTTT

abundance: few
j_gene: TRBJ1-5
v_gene: TRBV28
d_gene: NA
CDR3aa: CASSFHTAGSQPQHF
CDR3nt: TGTGCCAGCAGTTTCCATACCGCAGGGTCCCAGCCCCAGCATTTT

abundance: few
j_gene: TRBJ2-7
v_gene: TRBV4-1
d_gene: NA
CDR3aa: CASSWDPTREQYF
CDR3nt: TGCGCCAGCAGCTGGGATCCCACCCGAGAGCAGTACTTC

abundance: many
j_gene: TRBJ1-1
v_gene: TRBV6-2/TRBV6-3
d_gene: TRBD1
CDR3aa: CASSYSDRGNTEAFF
CDR3nt: TGTGCCAGCAGTTATTCGGACAGGGGGAACACTGAAGCTTTCTTT

abundance: NA
j_gene: TRBJ2-1
v_gene: TRBV7-2
d_gene: NA
CDR3aa: CASSSPRDQDEQFF
CDR3nt: TGTGCCAGCAGCTCCCCCAGGGATCAGGATGAGCAGTTCTTC

abundance: many
j_gene: TRBJ2-2
v_gene: TRBV24-1
d_gene: TRBD1
CDR3aa: CATSDLGQGVTGELFF
CDR3nt: TGTGCCACCAGTGATCTCGGACAGGGAGTCACCGGGGAGCTGTTTTTT

abundance: few
j_gene: TRBJ1-1
v_gene: TRBV19
d_gene: NA
CDR3aa: CASSVDSRTAEAFF
CDR3nt: TGTGCCAGTAGTGTGGACAGCAGGACGGCTGAAGCTTTCTTT

abundance: NA
j_gene: TRBJ1-5
v_gene: TRBV28
d_gene: NA
CDR3aa: CASSEDKYSNQPQHF
CDR3nt: TGTGCCAGCAGTGAAGACAAATATAGCAATCAGCCCCAGCATTTT

abundance: few
j_gene: TRBJ2-1
v_gene: TRBV27
d_gene: TRBD2
CDR3aa: CASTYSGGKEFF
CDR3nt: TGTGCCAGCACCTATAGCGGGGGCAAAGAGTTCTTC

abundance: many
j_gene: TRBJ2-1
v_gene: TRBV27
d_gene: TRBD1
CDR3aa: CASSLGTGQFF
CDR3nt: TGTGCCAGCAGTTTAGGGACAGGGCAGTTCTTC

abundance: NA
j_gene: TRBJ2-1
v_gene: TRBV20-1
d_gene: NA
CDR3aa: CSASPIYNEQFF
CDR3nt: TGCAGTGCTAGCCCCATTTACAATGAGCAGTTCTTC

abundance: many
j_gene: TRBJ2-1
v_gene: TRBV7-2
d_gene: NA
CDR3aa: CASSLGQPTYNEQFF
CDR3nt: TGTGCCAGCAGCCTTGGACAGCCCACCTACAATGAGCAGTTCTTC

abundance: few
j_gene: TRBJ2-1
v_gene: TRBV4-3
d_gene: TRBD2
CDR3aa: CASSQGASGVFDEQFF
CDR3nt: TGCGCCAGCAGCCAAGGGGCTAGCGGGGTTTTTGATGAGCAGTTCTTC

abundance: many
j_gene: TRBJ2-7
v_gene: TRBV7-8
d_gene: NA
CDR3aa: CASRDIGHEQYF
CDR3nt: TGTGCCAGCCGGGACATTGGACACGAGCAGTACTTC

abundance: few
j_gene: TRBJ2-7
v_gene: TRBV20-1
d_gene: NA
CDR3aa: CSARAIRTYEQYF
CDR3nt: TGCAGTGCTAGAGCTATCAGAACCTACGAGCAGTACTTC

abundance: NA
j_gene: TRBJ1-1
v_gene: TRBV29-1
d_gene: NA
CDR3aa: CSVGRRGQKGAEAFF
CDR3nt: TGCAGCGTTGGACGGCGGGGCCAGAAGGGGGCTGAAGCTTTCTTT

abundance: few
j_gene: TRBJ2-3
v_gene: TRBV24-1
d_gene: TRBD1
CDR3aa: CATSDPGTGTDTQYF
CDR3nt: TGTGCCACCAGTGACCCCGGGACAGGGACAGATACGCAGTATTTT

abundance: few
j_gene: TRBJ2-1
v_gene: TRBV28
d_gene: NA
CDR3aa: CASSFQMQRSEQFF
CDR3nt: TGTGCCAGCAGTTTTCAGATGCAGCGGAGTGAGCAGTTCTTC

abundance: NA
j_gene: TRBJ2-3
v_gene: TRBV20-1
d_gene: NA
CDR3aa: CSAVELEGDTDTPYF
CDR3nt: TGCAGTGCCGTAGAGTTGGAGGGGGACACAGATACGCCGTATTTT

abundance: NA
j_gene: TRBJ1-1
v_gene: TRBV9
d_gene: TRBD1
CDR3aa: CASSVQGAVTSNTEAFF
CDR3nt: TGTGCCAGCAGCGTCCAGGGGGCTGTGACCTCGAACACTGAAGCTTTCTTT

abundance: many
j_gene: TRBJ1-1
v_gene: TRBV6-4
d_gene: NA
CDR3aa: CASSAGGANTEAFF
CDR3nt: TGTGCCAGCAGTGCCGGGGGGGCGAACACTGAAGCTTTCTTT

abundance: NA
j_gene: TRBJ2-1
v_gene: TRBV6-5
d_gene: NA
CDR3aa: CASSYSRLIHPGGAPRNEQFF
CDR3nt: TGTGCCAGCAGTTACTCGAGATTGATCCACCCAGGCGGGGCGCCGCGCAATGAGCAGTTCTTC

abundance: NA
j_gene: TRBJ1-5
v_gene: TRBV25-1
d_gene: NA
CDR3aa: CASSVPPLYQPQHF
CDR3nt: TGTGCCAGCAGTGTACCCCCCCTTTATCAGCCCCAGCATTTT

abundance: NA
j_gene: TRBJ2-2
v_gene: TRBV2
d_gene: NA
CDR3aa: CASKGGTGTGELFF
CDR3nt: TGTGCCAGCAAGGGTGGCACCGGCACCGGGGAGCTGTTTTTT

abundance: few
j_gene: TRBJ2-1
v_gene: TRBV7-6
d_gene: NA
CDR3aa: CASSQLGQQFF
CDR3nt: TGTGCCAGCAGCCAACTGGGGCAGCAGTTCTTC

abundance: few
j_gene: TRBJ2-7
v_gene: TRBV29-1
d_gene: NA
CDR3aa: CSVVESSSYEQYF
CDR3nt: TGCAGCGTTGTCGAGTCCAGCTCCTACGAGCAGTACTTC

abundance: NA
j_gene: TRBJ2-1
v_gene: TRBV2
d_gene: NA
CDR3aa: CAGFQVGIKDEQFF
CDR3nt: TGTGCCGGATTTCAAGTAGGGATTAAGGATGAGCAGTTCTTC

abundance: NA
j_gene: TRBJ2-2
v_gene: TRBV29-1
d_gene: NA
CDR3aa: CSTGPHTGELFF
CDR3nt: TGCAGCACAGGGCCACACACCGGGGAGCTGTTTTTT

abundance: NA
j_gene: TRBJ2-3
v_gene: TRBV9
d_gene: NA
CDR3aa: CASSVNSGLGDTQYF
CDR3nt: TGTGCCAGCAGCGTGAACTCAGGGTTAGGAGATACGCAGTATTTT

abundance: many
j_gene: TRBJ2-1
v_gene: TRBV14
d_gene: NA
CDR3aa: CASSQAYNEQFF
CDR3nt: TGTGCCAGCAGCCAAGCCTACAATGAGCAGTTCTTC

abundance: few
j_gene: TRBJ1-1
v_gene: TRBV19
d_gene: NA
CDR3aa: CASSKIYQDTEAFF
CDR3nt: TGTGCCAGTAGTAAAATCTACCAGGACACTGAAGCTTTCTTT